These 11 T cell receptor beta chains came from one sample sequenced in a study of early T cells in non-severe SARS-CoV-2 infection. TCRdb called the 5' RACE reads again in MiXCR, with one record for every CDR3 protein. The sample has 20,000 to 25,000 distinct CDR3 sequences, 3.5% to 5% seen once. The sample comprised whole blood. The receptors come from an adult who was a healthcare worker with PCR-confirmed SARS-CoV-2 infection or an uninfected control (not recorded which).

This clonotype was seen at least ten times. The genes are TRBV27 and TRBJ1-2; D is unresolved. Germline assignment: CDR1 MNHEY and CDR2 SMNVEV (reference sequence). The length of the CDR3 is 13 residues. Deletions cut 2 bases from V and 3 bases from J, with 7 bases between. The CDR3 sequence: CASSLQPYYGYTF. CDR3 sequence (DNA): TGTGCCAGCAGTTTACAGCCATACTATGGCTACACCTTC.

This clonotype was detected ten times or more. The genes are TRBV10-3 and TRBJ1-1; D unresolved. V was shortened by 4 bases and J by 3 bases, with 12 bases between the two germline ends. Germline CDR1 and CDR2: ENHRY and SYGVKD. CDR3 length: 14 residues. The CDR3 DNA is TGTGCCATCAGTGGTTCGCGTGGTGACACTGAAGCTTTCTTT. This encodes CAISGSRGDTEAFF.

This clonotype was seen ten or more times. The chain combines TRBV6-2 or TRBV6-3 with TRBJ2-2; possibly TRBD1 for D (5 bases). The CDR3 is 16 amino acids. Looked up from germline, CDR1 is MNHEY and CDR2 is SVGEGT. V was clipped by 6 bases and J by 5 bases, with 19 bases between them. This CDR3 is CASSSPKGARTGELFF. As DNA, the CDR3 is TGTGCCAGCAGCTCCCCCAAAGGGGCGAGGACCGGGGAGCTGTTTTTT.

This clonotype was counted many times. Its ends do not fully match the called genes, so a read error is possible. The V call is TRBV7-9, the J call TRBJ1-3; 7 bases align to TRBD1. The CDR3 length is 11 residues. Germline V gives CDR1 SEHNR, CDR2 FQNEAQ (reference sequence). Written as DNA, the CDR3 is TGTGCCAGCAGCTCCGGGACAGCCCATCATTTT. Translation gives CASSSGTAHHF. Filled out from reference TRBV7-9 and TRBJ1-3, the complete variable domain reads DTGVSQNPRHKITKRGQNVTFRCDPISEHNRLYWYRQTLGQGPEFLTYFQNEAQLEKSRLLSDRFSAERPKGSFSTLEIQRTEQGDSAMYLCASSSGTAHHFGEGSWLTVV.

This clonotype was detected many times. The V call is TRBV19, the J call TRBJ2-5; D is unclear. Germline assignment: CDR1 LNHDA and CDR2 SQIVND (reference sequence). The CDR3 length is 14 residues. Trimming stripped 2 bases from V and 1 base from J, with 8 bases between. Here the CDR3 DNA reads TGTGCCAGTAGTATACGTCGGACCCAAGAGACCCAGTACTTC. Translating gives CASSIRRTQETQYF.

Many counts were recorded for this clonotype. V is TRBV11-2 and J is TRBJ2-1, with D tentatively TRBD1 or TRBD2 (5 bases each). Between the trimmed V and J ends, which lost 5 bases and 2 bases, there was a span of 22 bases. This CDR3 is 18 amino acids long. CDR1 is SGHAT, CDR2 FQNNGV, per germline. The CDR3 loop reads CASSPLLVQGPTYNEQFF. The CDR3 nucleotides read TGTGCCAGCAGCCCTCTACTAGTCCAGGGCCCCACCTACAATGAGCAGTTCTTC.

This clonotype came up many times. This chain connects TRBV13 to TRBJ2-7; no clear D gene. Trimming stripped 2 bases from V and 2 bases from J, with 10 bases between. Germline V gene lookup returns CDR1 PRHDT and CDR2 FYEKMQ (reference sequence). CDR3 size: 14 residues. CDR3 nucleotide sequence: TGTGCCAGCAGCTTAAACAGCCTTACCTACGAGCAGTACTTC. It translates to CASSLNSLTYEQYF.

This clonotype was seen ten or more times. The V gene is TRBV4-3, the J gene TRBJ2-1; D possibly corresponds to TRBD1 (6 bases). CDR3 length: 15 amino acids. V was shortened by 1 base and J by 6 bases, with 13 bases between the two germline ends. CDR1 is LGHNA and CDR2 is YSLEER in the germline V gene. Written as DNA, the CDR3 is TGCGCCAGCAGCCAAGGGACAGATCGCCGCAATGAGCAGTTCTTC. Residues: CASSQGTDRRNEQFF.

This clonotype was detected ten times or more. The chain recombines TRBV5-1 with TRBJ2-5; 10 nucleotides line up with TRBD2. The germline gives CDR1 SGHRS, CDR2 YFSETQ. With 0 bases clipped from V and 4 bases from J, the junction kept 6 bases outside the gene matches. The CDR3 sequence is 16 residues long. DNA of the CDR3: TGCGCCAGCAGCTTGGATCGTCTAGCGGGGGCAGAGACCCAGTACTTC. Protein sequence: CASSLDRLAGAETQYF.

There are many counts of this clonotype. This chain uses TRBV6-2 or TRBV6-3 with TRBJ2-7; the D is unclear. This CDR3 has 14 residues. V lost 2 bases, J lost 0 bases, and 8 bases lay in between. Germline CDR1 and CDR2: MNHEY and SVGEGT. The DNA of the CDR3 is TGTGCCAGCAGTTACCCTGAAAGCTCCTACGAGCAGTACTTC. Its translation is CASSYPESSYEQYF.

This clonotype occurred many times. V is TRBV6-5 and J is TRBJ1-1; the D gene is possibly TRBD1 (5 bases). The CDR3 contains 15 residues. In germline, CDR1 is MNHEY, CDR2 SVGAGI. V lost 5 bases and J 4 bases, leaving 17 bases between the germline ends. CDR3 amino acids: CASSTDLDSLTEAFF. The CDR3 DNA sequence: TGTGCCAGCAGTACAGATTTAGACAGTCTCACTGAAGCTTTCTTT.